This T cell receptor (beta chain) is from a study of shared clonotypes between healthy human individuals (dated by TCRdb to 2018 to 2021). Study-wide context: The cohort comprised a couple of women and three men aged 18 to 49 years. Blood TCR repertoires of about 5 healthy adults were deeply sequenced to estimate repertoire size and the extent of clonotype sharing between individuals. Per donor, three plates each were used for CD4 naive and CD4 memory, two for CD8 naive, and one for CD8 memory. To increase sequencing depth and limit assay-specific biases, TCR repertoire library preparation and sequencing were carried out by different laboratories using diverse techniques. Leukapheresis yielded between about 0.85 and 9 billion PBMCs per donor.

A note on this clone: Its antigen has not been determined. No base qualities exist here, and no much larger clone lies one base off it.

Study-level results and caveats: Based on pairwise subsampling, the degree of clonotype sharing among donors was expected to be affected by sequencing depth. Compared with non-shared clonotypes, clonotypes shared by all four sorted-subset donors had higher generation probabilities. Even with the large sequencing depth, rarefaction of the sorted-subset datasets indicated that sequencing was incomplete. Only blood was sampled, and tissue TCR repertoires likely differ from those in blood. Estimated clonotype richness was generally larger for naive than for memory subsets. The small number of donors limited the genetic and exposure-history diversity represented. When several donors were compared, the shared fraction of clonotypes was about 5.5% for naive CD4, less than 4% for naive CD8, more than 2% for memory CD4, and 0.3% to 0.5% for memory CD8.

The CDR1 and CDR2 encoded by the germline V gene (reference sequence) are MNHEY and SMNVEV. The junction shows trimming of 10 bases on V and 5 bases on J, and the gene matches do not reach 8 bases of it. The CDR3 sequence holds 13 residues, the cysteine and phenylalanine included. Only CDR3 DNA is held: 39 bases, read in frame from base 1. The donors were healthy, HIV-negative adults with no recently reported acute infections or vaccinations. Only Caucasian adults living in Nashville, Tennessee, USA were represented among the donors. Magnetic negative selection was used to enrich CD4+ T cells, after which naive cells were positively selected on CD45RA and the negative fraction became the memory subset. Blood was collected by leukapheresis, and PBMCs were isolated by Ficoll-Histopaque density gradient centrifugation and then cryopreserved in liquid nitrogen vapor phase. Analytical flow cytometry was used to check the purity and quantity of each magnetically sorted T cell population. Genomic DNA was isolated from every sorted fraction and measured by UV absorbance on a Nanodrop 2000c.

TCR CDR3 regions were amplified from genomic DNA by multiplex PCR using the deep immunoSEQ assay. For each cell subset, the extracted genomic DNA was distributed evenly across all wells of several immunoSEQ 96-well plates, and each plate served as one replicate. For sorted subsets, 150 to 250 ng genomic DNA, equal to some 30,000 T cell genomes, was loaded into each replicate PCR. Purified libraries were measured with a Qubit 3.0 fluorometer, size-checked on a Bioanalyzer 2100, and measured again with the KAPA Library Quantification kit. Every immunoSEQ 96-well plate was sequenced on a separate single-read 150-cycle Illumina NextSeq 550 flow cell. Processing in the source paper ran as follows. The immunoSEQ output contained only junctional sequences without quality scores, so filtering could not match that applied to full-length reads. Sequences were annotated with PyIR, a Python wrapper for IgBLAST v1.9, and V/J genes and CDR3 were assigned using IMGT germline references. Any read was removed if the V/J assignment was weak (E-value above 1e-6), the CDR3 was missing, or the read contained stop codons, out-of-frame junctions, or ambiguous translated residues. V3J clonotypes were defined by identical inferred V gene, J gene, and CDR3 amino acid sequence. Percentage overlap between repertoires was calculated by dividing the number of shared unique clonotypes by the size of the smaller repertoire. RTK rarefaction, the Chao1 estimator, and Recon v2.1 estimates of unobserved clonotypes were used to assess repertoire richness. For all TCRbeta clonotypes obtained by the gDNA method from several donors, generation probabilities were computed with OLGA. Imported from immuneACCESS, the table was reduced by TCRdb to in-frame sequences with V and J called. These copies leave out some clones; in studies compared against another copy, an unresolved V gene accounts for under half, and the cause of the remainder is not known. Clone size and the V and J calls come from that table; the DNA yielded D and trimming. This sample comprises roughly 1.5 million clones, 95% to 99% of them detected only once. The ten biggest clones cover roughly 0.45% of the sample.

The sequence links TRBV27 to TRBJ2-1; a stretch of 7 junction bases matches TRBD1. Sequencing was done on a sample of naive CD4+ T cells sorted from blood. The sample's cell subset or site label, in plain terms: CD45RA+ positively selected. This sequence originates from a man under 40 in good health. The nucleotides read TGTGCCACCACCGGGACAGTGGACAATGAGCAGTTCTTC. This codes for CATTGTVDNEQFF.